The 9 T cell receptor beta chains given below trace back to one sample, sequenced in a study of cytomegalovirus exposure and HLA in healthy donors. 60 Vbeta and 13 Jbeta primers were used in PCR. Profiling relied on immunoSEQ multiplex PCR, and the TCRdb table lists in-frame clones only, not all of them. The sample has 130,000 to 150,000 clones; about 70% are singletons. The specimen sequenced was PBMCs. These receptors were collected from a man aged 18 to 29 in good health and CMV-seronegative.

V gene TRBV9 combines with J gene TRBJ2-3, with 7 bases identical to TRBD2. This CDR3 has 14 amino acids. Losses at the gene ends were 4 bases for V and 1 base for J; bases not matched to a gene: 3. The germline V gene encodes CDR1 SGDLS and CDR2 YYNGEE. The CDR3 bases are TGTGCCAGCAGCCAGAGCGGGGGCACAGATACGCAGTATTTT. Protein sequence: CASSQSGGTDTQYF.

This sequence joins TRBV13 and TRBJ1-1, with D maybe TRBD1 (5 bases). This CDR3 has 14 amino acids. The germline V gene encodes CDR1 PRHDT and CDR2 FYEKMQ (reference sequence). Trimming pared 5 bases from V and 2 bases from J, leaving 12 bases between. The chain's CDR3 is CASSPGRGNTEAFF. The DNA for the CDR3 is TGTGCCAGCAGCCCCGGTAGGGGCAACACTGAAGCTTTCTTT. Together with reference TRBV13 and TRBJ1-1, the CDR3 gives the full variable domain: AAGVIQSPRHLIKEKRETATLKCYPIPRHDTVYWYQQGPGQDPQFLISFYEKMQSDKGSIPDRFSAQQFSDYHSELNMSSLELGDSALYFCASSPGRGNTEAFFGQGTRLTVV.

This clone was counted only a few times. This chain links TRBV7-9 with TRBJ1-4; weak D call: TRBD1 (6 bases). CDR1 SEHNR and CDR2 FQNEAQ come from the germline V gene (reference sequence). V was pared by 4 bases and J by 8 bases, with 17 bases between. This CDR3 region has 15 residues. CDR3 nucleotide sequence: TGTGCCAGCAGCTCTAACAGGGATCGAGAGGAAAAACTGTTTTTT. Its translation: CASSSNRDREEKLFF.

In its sample, this clone was seen once. V gene TRBV28 combines with J gene TRBJ1-2; D call uncertain. CDR1 is MDHEN, CDR2 SYDVKM, per germline. With 7 bases removed from V and 1 base from J, the gap between germline ends came to 13 bases. CDR3 length: 14 residues. The CDR3 DNA reads as TGTGCCAGCACCCTCGGTGCCCGTAACTATGGCTACACCTTC. The encoded protein is CASTLGARNYGYTF.

The chain couples TRBV7-2 to TRBJ2-3; 8 nucleotides match TRBD2. The germline CDR1 and CDR2 sequences are SGHTA and FQGNSA. V lost 5 bases and J lost 3; bases outside the gene matches: 4. The CDR3 length is 14 residues. The CDR3 region is CASSQGGRTDTQYF. The CDR3 DNA reads as TGTGCCAGCAGCCAGGGCGGGAGGACAGATACGCAGTATTTT.

The chain has TRBV7-3 and TRBJ2-7, with a tentative D call TRBD1 (6 bases). V lost 3 bases, J lost 2 bases, and 8 bases lay in between. The length of the CDR3 is 13 residues. Germline-derived CDR1 and CDR2 are SGHTA and FQGTGA. The CDR3 nucleotides are TGTGCCAGCAGCTTCACAGGGACCTACGAGCAGTACTTC. Translation gives CASSFTGTYEQYF.

CDR3 coding DNA: TGTGCCAGCAGCTTGGGCGGGGGCAATGAGCAGTTCTTC. Its protein is CASSLGGGNEQFF. The genes are TRBV7-3 and TRBJ2-1; TRBD2 matches at 7 bases. Germline V CDR1 and CDR2: SGHTA, FQGTGA. This CDR3 has 13 residues. The J segment lost 6 bases and the V segment lost 3 bases, leaving 2 bases of the junction unmatched.

The chain recombines TRBV7-8 with TRBJ2-2; no clear D gene. Per the germline V gene, CDR1 is SGHVS and CDR2 is FQNEAQ. The CDR3 runs to 16 residues. V was clipped by 4 bases and J by 1 base, with 13 bases between them. CDR3 nucleotide sequence: TGTGCCAGCAGCTCGGTACGGCTAGAGAACACCGGGGAGCTGTTTTTT. Translation: CASSSVRLENTGELFF.

This clone has just one count. This chain links TRBV30 with TRBJ1-6; D call uncertain. The CDR3 is 13 residues long. Trimming pared 0 bases from V and 12 bases from J, leaving 12 bases between. Germline V CDR1 and CDR2: GTSNPN, SVGIG (reference sequence). The CDR3 reads CAWSVSGLGPLHF. In DNA form, the CDR3 reads TGTGCCTGGAGTGTGTCTGGGCTGGGACCCCTCCACTTT. The whole variable domain, remainder taken from reference TRBV30 and TRBJ1-6, is SQTIHQWPATLVQPVGSPLSLECTVEGTSNPNLYWYRQAAGRGLQLLFYSVGIGQISSEVPQNLSASRPQDRQFILSSKKLLLSDSGFYLCAWSVSGLGPLHFGNGTRLTVT.